Listed here is a single T cell receptor (beta chain). Some clones are missing from TCRdb's copy, which holds only in-frame ones; the method was immunoSEQ multiplex PCR. Of about 560,000 clones listed, roughly four fifths are singletons. Per germline, CDR1 MNHEY and CDR2 SMNVEV (reference sequence). Between the trimmed V and J ends, which lost 5 bases and 2 bases, there was a span of 9 bases. This CDR3 spans 14 amino acids. This entry is derived from a study of shared clonotypes between healthy human individuals. The sequenced material came from PBMCs. The V call is TRBV27, the J call TRBJ2-2, with D unresolved. The receptor comes from a woman in her 40s in good health. Some clones in this sample may be carry-over from other donors' samples. The CDR3 nucleotides are TGTGCCAGCAGTCCCATATCCAACACCGGGGAGCTGTTTTTT. Its protein is CASSPISNTGELFF.